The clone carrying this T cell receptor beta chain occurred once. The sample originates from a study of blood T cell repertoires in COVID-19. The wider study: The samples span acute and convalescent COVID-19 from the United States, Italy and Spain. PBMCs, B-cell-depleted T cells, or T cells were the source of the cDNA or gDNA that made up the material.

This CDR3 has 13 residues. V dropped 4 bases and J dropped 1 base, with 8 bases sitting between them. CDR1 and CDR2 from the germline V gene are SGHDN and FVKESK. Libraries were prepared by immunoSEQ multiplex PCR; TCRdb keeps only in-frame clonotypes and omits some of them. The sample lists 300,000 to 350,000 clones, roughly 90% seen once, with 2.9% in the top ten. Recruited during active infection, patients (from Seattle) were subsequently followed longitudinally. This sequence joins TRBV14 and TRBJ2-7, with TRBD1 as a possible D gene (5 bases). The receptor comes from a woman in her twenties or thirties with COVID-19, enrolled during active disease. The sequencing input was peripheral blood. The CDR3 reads CASSPTASYEQYF. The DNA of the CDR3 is TGTGCCAGCAGCCCGACAGCGTCCTACGAGCAGTACTTC.